This passage covers 20 T cell receptor beta chains from one sample sequenced in a study of CD8+ T cells in alopecia areata. It was cDNA, reverse transcribed from extracted RNA, that served as the sequencing template. Profiled with immunoSEQ multiplex PCR; TCRdb holds only in-frame clones, not every one. The sample records 95,000 to 100,000 clones, 60% being singletons. Regarding treatment: oral pan-JAK inhibitor, 5-10 mg twice daily. This specimen consisted of CD8+ T cells sorted from blood, obtained at roughly week 58, from a patient treated with tofacitinib. These receptors all come from a human donor with alopecia areata.

The chain links TRBV13 to TRBJ1-1; D gene uncertain. The CDR3 spans 14 residues. Germline-derived CDR1 and CDR2 are PRHDT and FYEKMQ (reference sequence). V lost 5 bases and J lost 3, with 13 bases in between. The CDR3, as DNA: TGTGCCAGCAGCCCGATGAACGGGGACACTGAAGCTTTCTTT. Protein product: CASSPMNGDTEAFF.

V and J are TRBV5-6 and TRBJ1-5, with unresolved D. Between the trimmed V and J ends, which lost 0 bases and 5 bases, there was a span of 6 bases. The length of the CDR3 is 13 residues. Germline values: CDR1 SGHDT, CDR2 YYEEEE. This CDR3 is CASSLGGYQPQHF. The CDR3 DNA is TGTGCCAGCAGCTTGGGCGGCTATCAGCCCCAGCATTTT.

This clone has just a few counts. The rearrangement links TRBV13 to TRBJ2-3; D is undetermined. The V gene lost 6 bases and the J gene lost 2 bases, with 6 bases spanning the gap. The CDR3 is 12 residues long. Germline assignment: CDR1 PRHDT and CDR2 FYEKMQ (reference sequence). The CDR3 DNA sequence: TGTGCCAGCAGTCACGCCACAGATACGCAGTATTTT. It is translated as CASSHATDTQYF.

The sample holds a few counts of this clone. The chain employs TRBV6-6 and TRBJ2-7; D unclear. The CDR3 runs to 12 residues. Trimming cost V 6 bases and J 5 bases, with 11 bases left between them. The germline gives CDR1 MNHNY, CDR2 SVGAGI (reference sequence). In nucleotides, the CDR3 is TGTGCCAGCAGGGCGAGTTCGGACGAGCAGTACTTC. Amino acid sequence: CASRASSDEQYF.

The V and J genes are TRBV6-5 and TRBJ2-5, with TRBD2 as a possible D gene (6 bases). Germline CDR1 MNHEY, CDR2 SVGAGI. V was shortened by 4 bases and J by 1 base, with 10 bases between the two germline ends. This CDR3 contains 14 residues. The CDR3 here is CASSSGLLQETQYF. Written as DNA, the CDR3 is TGTGCCAGCAGTTCGGGACTCCTCCAAGAGACCCAGTACTTC.

The chain uses TRBV19 and TRBJ1-5; 7 positions match TRBD1. The CDR3 loop spans 15 amino acids. Germline assignment: CDR1 LNHDA and CDR2 SQIVND (reference sequence). The ends lost 6 bases at V and 5 bases at J; junction bases unmatched: 10. The chain's CDR3 is CASSLPGQPHQPQHF. In DNA form, the CDR3 reads TGTGCCAGTAGCCTACCGGGACAGCCTCATCAGCCCCAGCATTTT.

This clone was observed a few times. The CDR3 reads CASRTGTINQETQYF. For the CDR3, the DNA is TGTGCCAGCAGGACCGGGACTATTAATCAAGAGACCCAGTACTTC. The chain carries TRBV7-9 and TRBJ2-5; 7 positions match TRBD2. Germline V gives CDR1 SEHNR, CDR2 FQNEAQ (reference sequence). After removal of 6 bases from V and 2 bases from J, the junction contained 9 bases not matched to a gene. The CDR3 length is 15 residues.

The chain employs TRBV6-1 and TRBJ2-7; weak D call: TRBD1 (6 bases). Germline CDR1 MNHNS, CDR2 SASEGT. The CDR3 has 11 residues. Trimming removed 6 bases from V and 6 bases from J, with 9 bases in between. CDR3 coding DNA: TGTGCCAGCAGCAGGGGATTCGAGCAGTACTTC. Translating gives CASSRGFEQYF.

This clone was seen more than once but under ten times. V usage is TRBV4-1 and J usage is TRBJ1-2; 10 nucleotides line up with TRBD1. The V and J ends lost 1 base and 3 bases, in that order; junction bases with no gene match: 5. The CDR3 totals 16 residues. CDR1 and CDR2 from the germline V gene are MGHRA and YSYEKL. The CDR3 reads CASSQAPGQGDYGYTF. The CDR3 coding sequence is TGCGCCAGCAGCCAAGCCCCAGGACAGGGGGACTATGGCTACACCTTC.

The V call is TRBV12-5, the J call TRBJ1-5, with D possibly matching TRBD1 (5 bases). The CDR3 totals 14 residues. Trimming shortened V by 1 base and J by 7 bases, and 11 bases separated the two germline ends. Germline V gene data show CDR1 as LGHNT and CDR2 as FRNRAP. CDR3 residues: CASGLGQGEQPQHF. As DNA, the CDR3 is TGTGCTAGTGGTTTGGGGCAGGGTGAACAGCCCCAGCATTTT.

The chain combines TRBV7-9 with TRBJ2-1; 7 nucleotides agree with TRBD1. This CDR3 region has 14 residues. Trimming took 7 bases from V and 5 from J; bases not matched to a gene: 8. Germline CDR1 and CDR2: SEHNR and FQNEAQ (reference sequence). CDR3 region: CASNTGAMDNEQFF. CDR3 bases: TGTGCCAGCAACACAGGGGCGATGGACAATGAGCAGTTCTTC. Complete variable domain (other parts from reference TRBV7-9 and TRBJ2-1): DTGVSQNPRHKITKRGQNVTFRCDPISEHNRLYWYRQTLGQGPEFLTYFQNEAQLEKSRLLSDRFSAERPKGSFSTLEIQRTEQGDSAMYLCASNTGAMDNEQFFGPGTRLTVL.

The rearrangement uses TRBV9 and TRBJ2-7; 7 bases match TRBD1. The ends lost 2 bases at V and 1 base at J; junction bases unmatched: 6. The germline gives CDR1 SGDLS, CDR2 YYNGEE. CDR3 length equals 15 residues. The CDR3 here is CASSVTGTASYEQYF. DNA of the CDR3: TGTGCCAGCAGCGTGACCGGGACAGCTTCCTACGAGCAGTACTTC.

The genes are TRBV7-9 and TRBJ2-1, with D maybe TRBD2 (5 bases). Germline CDR1 is SEHNR and CDR2 is FQNEAQ (reference sequence). This CDR3 is 12 amino acids long. V lost 5 bases, J lost 9 bases, and 11 bases lay in between. CDR3 sequence reads: CASSRGSGEQFF. The CDR3, as DNA: TGTGCCAGCAGCCGAGGGTCTGGTGAGCAGTTCTTC.

V usage is TRBV13 and J usage is TRBJ1-6, with 9 bases matching TRBD1. The CDR3 is made up of 14 amino acids. The V and J ends lost 7 bases and 9 bases, in that order; junction bases with no gene match: 7. Germline V gene data show CDR1 as PRHDT and CDR2 as FYEKMQ (reference sequence). The CDR3 DNA reads TGTGCCAGCACCCTCGGACAGGGGTCTTCACCCCTCCACTTT. Translation gives CASTLGQGSSPLHF.

The CDR3, as DNA: TGTGCCAGTACTGGAGGCGGTGGCTATGGCTACACCTTC. This gives the protein CASTGGGGYGYTF. J is TRBJ1-2 and V is TRBV19; the D is unclear. CDR1 and CDR2 from the germline V gene are LNHDA and SQIVND (reference sequence). The CDR3 consists of 13 residues. With 7 bases removed from V and 4 bases from J, the gap between germline ends came to 13 bases.

This chain connects TRBV30 to TRBJ1-5, with D perhaps TRBD1 (6 bases). This CDR3 comprises 17 residues. The V gene lost 3 bases and the J gene lost 3 bases, with 21 bases spanning the gap. The germline V gene has CDR1 GTSNPN and CDR2 SVGIG (reference sequence). The CDR3 region is CAWRPKASSGDNQPQHF. CDR3 bases: TGTGCCTGGAGGCCAAAAGCATCGTCAGGGGACAATCAGCCCCAGCATTTT.

V and J are TRBV30 and TRBJ1-1; D is possibly TRBD1 (5 bases). The CDR3 length is 16 residues. Germline V gives CDR1 GTSNPN, CDR2 SVGIG (reference sequence). The V and J ends lost 5 bases and 0 bases respectively, with 19 bases between them. The CDR3 region has the DNA TGTGCCTGGGGACATCTCCCCAGATACATGAACACTGAAGCTTTCTTT. It yields the protein CAWGHLPRYMNTEAFF.

This clone turned up a few times. CDR3: CASSQGDSDTGELFF. The CDR3 nucleotides are TGTGCCAGCAGCCAGGGGGATTCGGACACCGGGGAGCTGTTTTTT. This chain links TRBV6-1 with TRBJ2-2; 7 bases match TRBD1. Trimming removed 6 bases from V and 3 bases from J; junction bases left unmatched: 7. The CDR3 contains 15 residues. In germline, CDR1 is MNHNS, CDR2 SASEGT.

The genes are TRBV7-9 and TRBJ2-5; D uncertain. The CDR3 runs to 11 residues. Germline lookup yields CDR1 SEHNR and CDR2 FQNEAQ (reference sequence). Between the trimmed V and J ends, which lost 5 bases and 5 bases, there was a span of 6 bases. In DNA, the CDR3 is TGTGCCAGCAGCCCGCTGGAGACCCAGTACTTC. Encoded protein: CASSPLETQYF. Full variable domain (outside the CDR3, taken from reference TRBV7-9 and TRBJ2-5): DTGVSQNPRHKITKRGQNVTFRCDPISEHNRLYWYRQTLGQGPEFLTYFQNEAQLEKSRLLSDRFSAERPKGSFSTLEIQRTEQGDSAMYLCASSPLETQYFGPGTRLLVL.

The J gene is TRBJ2-1, the V gene TRBV13; D is unresolved. CDR3 length: 12 residues. Trimming pared 4 bases from V and 9 bases from J, leaving 10 bases between. CDR1 is PRHDT and CDR2 is FYEKMQ in the germline V gene (reference sequence). Written as DNA, the CDR3 is TGTGCCAGCAGCTCCTCTACGGGTGAGCAGTTCTTC. Translated, it gives CASSSSTGEQFF.